The TCR beta chain described here comes from a study of OX40 agonist ivuxolimab in advanced cancers. CDR3 length equals 15 residues. The germline V gene encodes CDR1 LNHDA and CDR2 SQIVND (reference sequence). The germline V and J ends were trimmed by 5 bases and 1 base, with 15 bases remaining between them. TCRdb's copy holds only in-frame clones and misses some; the assay was immunoSEQ multiplex PCR. The table lists about 64,000 clones, around 84% of them singletons. The TCR comes from an adult with an advanced solid tumor such as melanoma, head and neck, liver or kidney cancer. The material was CD4+ or CD8+ T cells sorted from blood, obtained in a trial of the OX40 agonist ivuxolimab. V gene TRBV19 combines with J gene TRBJ2-7; D possibly matches TRBD1 or TRBD2 (5 bases each). The CDR3 loop reads CASSGRDPASYEQYF. CDR3 coding DNA: TGTGCCAGTAGTGGCCGGGACCCGGCGTCCTACGAGCAGTACTTC.